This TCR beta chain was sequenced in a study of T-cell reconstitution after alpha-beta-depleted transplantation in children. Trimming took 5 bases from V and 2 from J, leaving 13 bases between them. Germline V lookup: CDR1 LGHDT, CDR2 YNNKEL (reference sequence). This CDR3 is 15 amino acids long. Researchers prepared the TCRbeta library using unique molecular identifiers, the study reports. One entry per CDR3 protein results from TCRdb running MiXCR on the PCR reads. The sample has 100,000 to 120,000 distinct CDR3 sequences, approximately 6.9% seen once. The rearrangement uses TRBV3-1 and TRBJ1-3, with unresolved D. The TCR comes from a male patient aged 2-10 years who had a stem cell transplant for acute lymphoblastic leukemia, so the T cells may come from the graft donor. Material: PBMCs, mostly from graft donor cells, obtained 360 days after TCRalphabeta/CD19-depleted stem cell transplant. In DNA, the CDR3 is TGTGCCAGCAGCTCGATAACCTCCGCTGGAAACACCATATATTTT. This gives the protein CASSSITSAGNTIYF.